The text below deals with one T cell receptor beta chain. How the authors handled the data: Cell counts per sample came from amplifying reference gene primers. TCRdb's table, derived via immunoSEQ multiplex PCR, lists solely in-frame clones and lacks some. V, J and clone size were drawn from that table, and D and trimming were deduced from the DNA. The sample shows about 150,000 clones, around 86% of them seen only once. This sample is part of a study of blood T cell repertoires in COVID-19. About the study: T cells, B-cell-depleted T cells, or PBMCs provided the cDNA or gDNA that served as material.

There are 14 residues in the CDR3. Germline lookup yields CDR1 LGHNA and CDR2 YSLEER. V was pared by 2 bases and J by 4 bases, with 11 bases between. The TCR comes from a man between 65 and 85 years old who had recovered from COVID-19. This chain links TRBV4-3 with TRBJ2-5, with TRBD1 as a possible D gene (5 bases). Source material: peripheral blood. The CDR3 nucleotides are TGCGCCAGCAGCCAAATCCTTAGGGGAGAGACCCAGTACTTC. Its translation is CASSQILRGETQYF.